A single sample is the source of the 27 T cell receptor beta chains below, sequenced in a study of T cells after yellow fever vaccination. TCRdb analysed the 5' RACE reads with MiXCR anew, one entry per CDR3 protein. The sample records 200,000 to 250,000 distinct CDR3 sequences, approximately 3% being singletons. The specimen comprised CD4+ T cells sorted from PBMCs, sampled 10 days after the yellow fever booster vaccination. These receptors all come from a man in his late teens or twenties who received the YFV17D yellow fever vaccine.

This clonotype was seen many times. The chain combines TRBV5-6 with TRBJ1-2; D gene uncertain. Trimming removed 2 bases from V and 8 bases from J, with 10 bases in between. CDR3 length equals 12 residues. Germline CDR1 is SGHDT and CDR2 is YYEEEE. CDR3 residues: CASSFAARGYTF. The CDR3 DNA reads TGTGCCAGCAGCTTCGCGGCGCGCGGCTACACCTTC. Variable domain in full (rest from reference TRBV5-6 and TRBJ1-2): DAGVTQSPTHLIKTRGQQVTLRCSPKSGHDTVSWYQQALGQGPQFIFQYYEEEERQRGNFPDRFSGHQFPNYSSELNVNALLLGDSALYLCASSFAARGYTFGSGTRLTVV.

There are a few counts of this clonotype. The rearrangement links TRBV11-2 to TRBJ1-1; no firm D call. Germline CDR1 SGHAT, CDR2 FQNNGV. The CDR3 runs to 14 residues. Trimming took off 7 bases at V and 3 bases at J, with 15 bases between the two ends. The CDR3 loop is CASTSGVVDTEAFF. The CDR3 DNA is TGTGCCAGCACCTCTGGGGTTGTGGACACTGAAGCTTTCTTT. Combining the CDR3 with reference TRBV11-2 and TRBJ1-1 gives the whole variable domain EAGVAQSPRYKIIEKRQSVAFWCNPISGHATLYWYQQILGQGPKLLIQFQNNGVVDDSQLPKDRFSAERLKGVDSTLKIQPAKLEDSAVYLCASTSGVVDTEAFFGQGTRLTVV.

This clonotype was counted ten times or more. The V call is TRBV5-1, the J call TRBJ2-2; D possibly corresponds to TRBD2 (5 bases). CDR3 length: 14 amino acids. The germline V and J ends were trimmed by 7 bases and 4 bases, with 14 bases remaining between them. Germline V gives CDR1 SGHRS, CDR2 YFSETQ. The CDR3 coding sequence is TGCGCCAGCGGCAGGACGGGAAGCACCGGGGAGCTGTTTTTT. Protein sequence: CASGRTGSTGELFF.

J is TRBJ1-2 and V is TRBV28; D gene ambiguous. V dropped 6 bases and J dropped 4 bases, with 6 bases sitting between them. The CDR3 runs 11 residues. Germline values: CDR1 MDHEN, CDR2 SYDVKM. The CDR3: CASSGPYGYTF. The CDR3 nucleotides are TGTGCCAGCAGCGGACCCTATGGCTACACCTTC.

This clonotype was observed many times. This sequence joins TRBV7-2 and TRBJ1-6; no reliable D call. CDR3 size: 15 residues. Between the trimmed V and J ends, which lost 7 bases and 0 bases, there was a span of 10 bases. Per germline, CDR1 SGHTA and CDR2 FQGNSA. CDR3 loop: CASTSRSSYNSPLHF. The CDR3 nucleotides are TGTGCCAGCACCTCCCGTAGCTCCTATAATTCACCCCTCCACTTT.

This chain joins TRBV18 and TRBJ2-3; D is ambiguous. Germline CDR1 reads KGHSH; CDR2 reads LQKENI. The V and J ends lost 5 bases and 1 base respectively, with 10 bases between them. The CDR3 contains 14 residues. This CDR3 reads CASSWAAGTDTQYF. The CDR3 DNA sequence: TGTGCCAGCTCATGGGCCGCAGGCACAGATACGCAGTATTTT.

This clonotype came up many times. The CDR3 region is CASSLGGHLEAFF. The DNA of the CDR3 is TGTGCCAGCAGCTTGGGGGGCCACCTTGAAGCTTTCTTT. The chain has TRBV5-5 and TRBJ1-1; D possibly corresponds to TRBD1 (5 bases). Germline CDR1 and CDR2: SGHKS and YYEKEE (reference sequence). Trimming removed 0 bases from V and 7 bases from J, with 10 bases in between. The CDR3 extends over 13 amino acids.

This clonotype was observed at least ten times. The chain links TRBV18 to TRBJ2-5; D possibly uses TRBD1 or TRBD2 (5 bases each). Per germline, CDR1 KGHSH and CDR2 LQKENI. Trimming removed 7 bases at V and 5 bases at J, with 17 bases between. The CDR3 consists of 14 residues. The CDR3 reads CASFSRGAGETQYF. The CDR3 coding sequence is TGTGCCAGCTTCTCGAGAGGGGCAGGCGAGACCCAGTACTTC.

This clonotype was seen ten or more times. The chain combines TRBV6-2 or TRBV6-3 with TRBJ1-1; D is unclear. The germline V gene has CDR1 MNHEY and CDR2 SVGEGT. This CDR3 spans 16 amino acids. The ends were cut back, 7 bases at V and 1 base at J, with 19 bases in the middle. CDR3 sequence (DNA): TGTGCCAGCACCGCAAGGAAAAGGTACACGAACACTGAAGCTTTCTTT. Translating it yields CASTARKRYTNTEAFF.

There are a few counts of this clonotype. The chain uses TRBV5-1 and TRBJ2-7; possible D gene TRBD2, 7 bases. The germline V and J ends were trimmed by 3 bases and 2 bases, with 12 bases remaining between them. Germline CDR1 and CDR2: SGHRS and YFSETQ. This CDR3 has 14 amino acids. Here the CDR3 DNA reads TGCGCCAGCAGCTGGAGGGGGGGGGCCTACGAGCAGTACTTC. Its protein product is CASSWRGGAYEQYF.

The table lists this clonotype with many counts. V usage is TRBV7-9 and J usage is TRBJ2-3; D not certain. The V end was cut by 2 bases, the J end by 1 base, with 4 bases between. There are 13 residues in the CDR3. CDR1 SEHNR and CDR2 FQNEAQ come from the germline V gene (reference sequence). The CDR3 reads CASSLLRTDTQYF. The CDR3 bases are TGTGCCAGCAGCTTATTGCGCACAGATACGCAGTATTTT. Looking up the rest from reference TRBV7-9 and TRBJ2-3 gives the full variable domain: DTGVSQNPRHKITKRGQNVTFRCDPISEHNRLYWYRQTLGQGPEFLTYFQNEAQLEKSRLLSDRFSAERPKGSFSTLEIQRTEQGDSAMYLCASSLLRTDTQYFGPGTRLTVL.

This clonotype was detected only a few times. The CDR3 is CASTLVKGDSLSGANVLTF. The DNA for the CDR3 is TGTGCCAGCACCCTTGTCAAGGGGGATTCGCTTTCTGGGGCCAACGTCCTGACTTTC. The chain uses TRBV7-3 and TRBJ2-6; D might be TRBD1 (6 bases). CDR1 and CDR2 (germline): SGHTA, FQGTGA. The CDR3 totals 19 residues. V was shortened by 7 bases and J by 1 base, with 23 bases between the two germline ends.

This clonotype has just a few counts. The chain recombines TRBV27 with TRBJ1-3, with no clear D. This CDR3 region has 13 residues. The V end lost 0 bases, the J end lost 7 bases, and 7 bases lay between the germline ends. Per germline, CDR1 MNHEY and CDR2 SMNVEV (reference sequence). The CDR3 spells CASSLSGGNTIYF. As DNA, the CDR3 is TGTGCCAGCAGTTTATCGGGCGGGAACACCATATATTTT.

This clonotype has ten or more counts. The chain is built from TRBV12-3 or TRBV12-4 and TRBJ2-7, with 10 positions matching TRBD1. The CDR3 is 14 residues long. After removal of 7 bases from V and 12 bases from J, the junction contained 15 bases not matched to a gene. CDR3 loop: CASTPTGGHLGPYF. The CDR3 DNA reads TGTGCCAGCACCCCGACAGGGGGCCACCTTGGCCCGTACTTC.

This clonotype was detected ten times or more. The CDR3 sequence is CASSLNRGANEQFF. The CDR3 bases are TGCGCCAGCAGCTTGAATCGGGGGGCGAATGAGCAGTTCTTC. The genes are TRBV5-1 and TRBJ2-1; tentative D call: TRBD2 (7 bases). This CDR3 comprises 14 residues. Germline V lookup: CDR1 SGHRS, CDR2 YFSETQ. V gave up 1 base and J gave up 7 bases, with 12 bases separating them. Drawing the rest from reference TRBV5-1 and TRBJ2-1, the complete variable domain is KAGVTQTPRYLIKTRGQQVTLSCSPISGHRSVSWYQQTPGQGLQFLFEYFSETQRNKGNFPGRFSGRQFSNSRSEMNVSTLELGDSALYLCASSLNRGANEQFFGPGTRLTVL.

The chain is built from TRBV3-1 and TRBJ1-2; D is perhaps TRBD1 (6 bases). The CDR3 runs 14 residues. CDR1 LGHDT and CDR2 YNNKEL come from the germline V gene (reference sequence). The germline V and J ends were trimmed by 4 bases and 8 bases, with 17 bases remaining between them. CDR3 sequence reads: CASSPFLGGAGYTF. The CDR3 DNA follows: TGTGCCAGCAGCCCCTTCCTTGGGGGGGCCGGCTACACCTTC.

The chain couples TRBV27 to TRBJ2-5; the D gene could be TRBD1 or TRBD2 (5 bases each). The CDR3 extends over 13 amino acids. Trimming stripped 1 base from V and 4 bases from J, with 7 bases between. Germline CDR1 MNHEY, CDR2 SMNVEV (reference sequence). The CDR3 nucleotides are TGTGCCAGCAGTTTATTGAGGGGAGAGACCCAGTACTTC. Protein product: CASSLLRGETQYF.

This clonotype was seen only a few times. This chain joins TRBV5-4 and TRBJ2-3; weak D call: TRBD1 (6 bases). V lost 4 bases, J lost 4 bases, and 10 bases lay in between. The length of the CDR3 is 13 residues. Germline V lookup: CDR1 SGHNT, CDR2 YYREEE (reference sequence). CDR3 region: CASSHGTPDTQYF. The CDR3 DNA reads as TGTGCCAGCAGCCACGGGACACCAGATACGCAGTATTTT.

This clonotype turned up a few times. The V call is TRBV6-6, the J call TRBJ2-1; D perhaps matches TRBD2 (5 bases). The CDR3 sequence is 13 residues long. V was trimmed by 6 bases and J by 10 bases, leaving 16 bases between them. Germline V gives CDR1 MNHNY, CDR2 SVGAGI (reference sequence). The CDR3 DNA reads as TGTGCCAGCAGCCCACGGGGAAAAGGGGAGCAGTTCTTC. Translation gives CASSPRGKGEQFF.

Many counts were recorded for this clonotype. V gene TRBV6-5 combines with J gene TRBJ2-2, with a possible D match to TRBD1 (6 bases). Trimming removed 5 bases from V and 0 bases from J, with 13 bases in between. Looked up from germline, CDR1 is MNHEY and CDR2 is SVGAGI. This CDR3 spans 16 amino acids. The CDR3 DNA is TGTGCCAGCAGTACATCTAGGACAGCGAACACCGGGGAGCTGTTTTTT. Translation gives CASSTSRTANTGELFF.

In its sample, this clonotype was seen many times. The CDR3 here is CASSIRNTGELFF. In DNA form, the CDR3 reads TGTGCCAGCAGCATTCGAAACACCGGGGAGCTGTTTTTT. The rearrangement joins TRBV7-9 to TRBJ2-2; D uncertain. Germline V gene sequence: CDR1 SEHNR, CDR2 FQNEAQ (reference sequence). The germline V and J ends were trimmed by 5 bases and 2 bases, with 6 bases remaining between them. The CDR3 is 13 amino acids.

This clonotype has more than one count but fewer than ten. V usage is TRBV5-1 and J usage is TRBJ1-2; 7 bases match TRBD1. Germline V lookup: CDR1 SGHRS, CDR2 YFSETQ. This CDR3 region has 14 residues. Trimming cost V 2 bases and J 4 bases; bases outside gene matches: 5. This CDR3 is CASSLPGQLYGYTF. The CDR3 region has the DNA TGCGCCAGCAGCTTACCGGGACAGCTCTATGGCTACACCTTC.

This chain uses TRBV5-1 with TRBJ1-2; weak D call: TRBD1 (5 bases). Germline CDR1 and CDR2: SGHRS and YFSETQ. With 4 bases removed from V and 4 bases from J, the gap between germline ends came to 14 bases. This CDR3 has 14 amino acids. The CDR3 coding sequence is TGCGCCAGCAGCGAGCAGTGGGACGGCTATGGCTACACCTTC. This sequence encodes CASSEQWDGYGYTF.

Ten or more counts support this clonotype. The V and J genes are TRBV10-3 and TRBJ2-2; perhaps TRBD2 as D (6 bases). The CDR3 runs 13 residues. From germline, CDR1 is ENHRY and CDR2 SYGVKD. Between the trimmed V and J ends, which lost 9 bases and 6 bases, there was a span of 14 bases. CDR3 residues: CAMEGLKAGELFF. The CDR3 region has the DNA TGTGCCATGGAGGGACTCAAGGCCGGGGAGCTGTTTTTT.

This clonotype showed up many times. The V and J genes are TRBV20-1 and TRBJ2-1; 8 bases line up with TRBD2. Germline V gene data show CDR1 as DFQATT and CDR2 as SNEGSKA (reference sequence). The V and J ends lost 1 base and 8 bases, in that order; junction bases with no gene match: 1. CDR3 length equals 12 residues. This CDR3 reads CSARVGGDEQFF. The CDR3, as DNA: TGCAGTGCTAGAGTCGGGGGGGATGAGCAGTTCTTC.

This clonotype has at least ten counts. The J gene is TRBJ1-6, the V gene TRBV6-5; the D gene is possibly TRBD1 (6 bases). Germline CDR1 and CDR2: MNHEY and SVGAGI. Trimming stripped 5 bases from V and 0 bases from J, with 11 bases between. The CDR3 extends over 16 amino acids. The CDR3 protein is CASSPTGSSYNSPLHF. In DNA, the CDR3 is TGTGCCAGCAGTCCTACAGGGAGCTCCTATAATTCACCCCTCCACTTT.

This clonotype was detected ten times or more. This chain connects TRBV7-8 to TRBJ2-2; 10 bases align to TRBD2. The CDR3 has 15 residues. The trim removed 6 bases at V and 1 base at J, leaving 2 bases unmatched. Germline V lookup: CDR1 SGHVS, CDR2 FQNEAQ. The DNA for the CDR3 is TGTGCCAGCAGAGTAGCGGGGGGGAACACCGGGGAGCTGTTTTTT. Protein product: CASRVAGGNTGELFF.